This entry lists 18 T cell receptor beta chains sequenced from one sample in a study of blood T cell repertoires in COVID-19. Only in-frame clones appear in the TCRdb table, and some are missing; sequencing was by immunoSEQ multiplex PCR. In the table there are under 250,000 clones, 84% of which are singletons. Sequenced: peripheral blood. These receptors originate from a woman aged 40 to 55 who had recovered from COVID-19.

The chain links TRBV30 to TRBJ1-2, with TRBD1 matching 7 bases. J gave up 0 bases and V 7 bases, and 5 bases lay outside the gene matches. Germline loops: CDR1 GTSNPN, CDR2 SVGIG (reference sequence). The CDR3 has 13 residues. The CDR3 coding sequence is TGTGCCTCTGCGACAGGGTCTAACTATGGCTACACCTTC. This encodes CASATGSNYGYTF. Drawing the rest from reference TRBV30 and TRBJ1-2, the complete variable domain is SQTIHQWPATLVQPVGSPLSLECTVEGTSNPNLYWYRQAAGRGLQLLFYSVGIGQISSEVPQNLSASRPQDRQFILSSKKLLLSDSGFYLCASATGSNYGYTFGSGTRLTVV.

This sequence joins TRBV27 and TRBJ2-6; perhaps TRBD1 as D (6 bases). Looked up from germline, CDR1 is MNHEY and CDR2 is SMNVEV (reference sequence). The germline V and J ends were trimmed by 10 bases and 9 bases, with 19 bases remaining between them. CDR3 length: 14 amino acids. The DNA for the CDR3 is TGTGCCACCGCGGTTCTGGGGACAAACAACGTCCTGACTTTC. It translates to CATAVLGTNNVLTF.

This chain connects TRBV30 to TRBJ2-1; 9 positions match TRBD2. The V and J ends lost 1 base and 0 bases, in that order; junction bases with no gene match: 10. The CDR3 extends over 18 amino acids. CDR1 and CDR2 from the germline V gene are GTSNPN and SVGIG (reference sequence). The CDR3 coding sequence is TGTGCCTGGAGTGGTCTAGCGGGGAATAAGGGCTCCTACAATGAGCAGTTCTTC. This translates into CAWSGLAGNKGSYNEQFF.

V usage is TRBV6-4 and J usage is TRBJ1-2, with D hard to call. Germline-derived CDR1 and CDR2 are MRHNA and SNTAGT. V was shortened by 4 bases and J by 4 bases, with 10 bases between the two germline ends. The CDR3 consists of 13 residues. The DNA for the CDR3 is TGTGCCAGCAGTGCCGGGTTAGGCTATGGCTACACCTTC. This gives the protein CASSAGLGYGYTF.

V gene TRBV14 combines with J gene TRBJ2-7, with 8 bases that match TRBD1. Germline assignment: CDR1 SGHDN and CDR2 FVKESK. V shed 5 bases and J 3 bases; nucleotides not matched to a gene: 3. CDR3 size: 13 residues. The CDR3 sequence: CASSSGQGYEQYF. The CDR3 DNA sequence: TGTGCCAGCAGCTCCGGACAGGGCTACGAGCAGTACTTC.

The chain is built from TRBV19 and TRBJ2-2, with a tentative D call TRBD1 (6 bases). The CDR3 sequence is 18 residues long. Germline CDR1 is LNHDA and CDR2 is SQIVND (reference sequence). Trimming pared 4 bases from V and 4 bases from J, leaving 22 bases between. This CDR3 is CASSKDRRGMGITGELFF. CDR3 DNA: TGTGCCAGTAGTAAGGACAGAAGGGGAATGGGTATCACCGGGGAGCTGTTTTTT.

The CDR3 reads CASSPRETQYF. CDR3 nucleotide sequence: TGTGCCAGCAGTCCACGGGAGACCCAGTACTTC. The genes are TRBV6-2 or TRBV6-3 and TRBJ2-5, with no clear D. Trimming pared 5 bases from V and 5 bases from J, leaving 6 bases between. CDR1 MNHEY and CDR2 SVGEGT come from the germline V gene. This CDR3 is 11 amino acids long.

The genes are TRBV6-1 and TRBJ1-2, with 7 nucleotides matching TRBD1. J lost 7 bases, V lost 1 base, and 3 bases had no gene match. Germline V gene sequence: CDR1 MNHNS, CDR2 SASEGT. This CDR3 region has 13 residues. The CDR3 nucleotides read TGTGCCAGCAGTGAAGGACAGGGCCCTGGCTACACCTTC. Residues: CASSEGQGPGYTF.

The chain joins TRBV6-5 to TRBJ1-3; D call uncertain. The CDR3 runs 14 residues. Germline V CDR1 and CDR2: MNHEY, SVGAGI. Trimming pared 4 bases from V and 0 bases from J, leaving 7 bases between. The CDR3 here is CASSSPSSGNTIYF. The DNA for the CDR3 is TGTGCCAGCAGTTCGCCGAGCTCTGGAAACACCATATATTTT.

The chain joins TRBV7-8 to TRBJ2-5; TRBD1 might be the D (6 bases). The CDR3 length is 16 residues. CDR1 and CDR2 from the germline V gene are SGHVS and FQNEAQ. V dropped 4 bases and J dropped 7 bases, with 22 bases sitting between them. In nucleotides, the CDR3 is TGTGCCAGCAGCTCGCCCGTCGACAGGTCATTGGGGACCCAGTACTTC. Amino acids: CASSSPVDRSLGTQYF. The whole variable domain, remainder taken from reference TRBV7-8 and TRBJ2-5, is GAGVSQSPRYKVAKRGQDVALRCDPISGHVSLFWYQQALGQGPEFLTYFQNEAQLDKSGLPSDRFFAERPEGSVSTLKIQRTQQEDSAVYLCASSSPVDRSLGTQYFGPGTRLLVL.

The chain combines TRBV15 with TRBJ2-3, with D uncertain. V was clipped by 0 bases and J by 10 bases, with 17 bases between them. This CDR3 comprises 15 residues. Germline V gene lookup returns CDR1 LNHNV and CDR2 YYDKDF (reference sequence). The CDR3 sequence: CATSRDLGTLLSQYF. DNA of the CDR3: TGTGCCACCAGCAGAGATTTGGGCACCTTACTCTCGCAGTATTTT.

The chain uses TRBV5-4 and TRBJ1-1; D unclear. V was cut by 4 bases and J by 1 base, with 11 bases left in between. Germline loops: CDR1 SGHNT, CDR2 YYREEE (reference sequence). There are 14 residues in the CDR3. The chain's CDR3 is CASSRPEGNTEAFF. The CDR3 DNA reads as TGTGCCAGCAGCCGGCCCGAGGGGAACACTGAAGCTTTCTTT.

CDR3 amino acids: CASSYGARVGGYTF. In nucleotides, the CDR3 is TGTGCCAGCAGTTACGGGGCCAGGGTCGGTGGCTACACCTTC. The genes are TRBV6-5 and TRBJ1-2; D possibly corresponds to TRBD1 (5 bases). The V end was cut by 2 bases, the J end by 7 bases, with 14 bases between. Germline CDR1 reads MNHEY; CDR2 reads SVGAGI. This CDR3 spans 14 amino acids.

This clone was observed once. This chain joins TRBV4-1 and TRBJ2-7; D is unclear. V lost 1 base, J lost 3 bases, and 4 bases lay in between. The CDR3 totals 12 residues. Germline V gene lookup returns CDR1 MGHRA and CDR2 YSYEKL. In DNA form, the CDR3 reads TGCGCCAGCAGCCAAGCGGGCTACGAGCAGTACTTC. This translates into CASSQAGYEQYF.

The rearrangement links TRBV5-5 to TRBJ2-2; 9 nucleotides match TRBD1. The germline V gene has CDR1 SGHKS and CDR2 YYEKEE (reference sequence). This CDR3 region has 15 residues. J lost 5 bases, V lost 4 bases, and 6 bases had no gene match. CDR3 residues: CASSRGTGRTGELFF. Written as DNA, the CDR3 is TGTGCCAGCAGCCGCGGGACAGGGAGAACCGGGGAGCTGTTTTTT.

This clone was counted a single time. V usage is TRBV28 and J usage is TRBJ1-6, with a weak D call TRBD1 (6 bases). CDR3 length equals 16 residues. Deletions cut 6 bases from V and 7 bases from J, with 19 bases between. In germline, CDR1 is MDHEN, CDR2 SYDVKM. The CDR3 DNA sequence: TGTGCCAGCAGGGGGGGGGCGGATAGGGCAAATTCACCCCTCCACTTT. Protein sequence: CASRGGADRANSPLHF.

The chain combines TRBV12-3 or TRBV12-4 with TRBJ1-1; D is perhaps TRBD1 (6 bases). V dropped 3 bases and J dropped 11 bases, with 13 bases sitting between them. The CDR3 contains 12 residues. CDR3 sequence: CASSFSQGAAFF. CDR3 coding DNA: TGTGCCAGCAGTTTTTCACAGGGTGCGGCTTTCTTT.

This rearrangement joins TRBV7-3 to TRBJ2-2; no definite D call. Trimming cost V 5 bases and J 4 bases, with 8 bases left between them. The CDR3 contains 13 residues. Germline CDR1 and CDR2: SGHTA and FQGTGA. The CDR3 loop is CASSRYFTGELFF. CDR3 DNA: TGTGCCAGCAGCCGGTATTTCACCGGGGAGCTGTTTTTT.